A selection of T cell receptor beta chains follows, all from one sample in a study of identifying expanded T cells in peripheral blood. Some clones are missing from TCRdb's copy, which holds only in-frame ones; the method was immunoSEQ multiplex PCR. The table shows 65,000 to 95,000 clones, with around 83% occurring only once. Sequencing used blood. The receptors were sampled from a person aged 18-69 years in good health. Each CDR3 is given with its conserved first and last residue. D genes are given only for firm matches. Only part of the rows carry a size: once, few, many, or a class if the clone is expanded.

TRBJ2-7 | TRBD2 | 15 | TRBV7-2 | NA | TGTGCCAGCAGCTCTGGGACTAGCGGGAGGGTCGAGCAGTACTTC | CASSSGTSGRVEQYF
TRBJ1-5 | TRBD1 | 17 | TRBV19 | NA | TGTGCCAGTAAGGGGACAGTCGTAACGGGGAGCAATCAGCCCCAGCATTTT | CASKGTVVTGSNQPQHF
TRBJ2-1 | NA | 16 | TRBV14 | NA | TGTGCCAGCAGCCAAGAGCGGCTTCCGGGTGGATATGAGCAGTTCTTC | CASSQERLPGGYEQFF
TRBJ2-6 | NA | 17 | TRBV18 | NA | TGTGCCAGCTCACCTTCACCCGCGGACTCTGGGGCCAACGTCCTGACTTTC | CASSPSPADSGANVLTF
TRBJ2-2 | TRBD2 | 18 | TRBV12-5 | NA | TGTGCTAGTGGTTTGACCCGATCGGGAGGGAGGAACACCGGGGAGCTGTTTTTT | CASGLTRSGGRNTGELFF
TRBJ2-1 | NA | 13 | TRBV25-1 | NA | TGTGCCAGCAGTGGGCAGGCTTACAATGAGCAGTTCTTC | CASSGQAYNEQFF
TRBJ2-7 | NA | 16 | TRBV6-5 | NA | TGTGCCAGCAGTTACTCGATGGCAGGGGCGAGCTACGAGCAGTACTTC | CASSYSMAGASYEQYF
TRBJ1-2 | TRBD1 | 14 | TRBV2 | NA | TGTGCCAGCAGTTGGGGACAGGGGAGCTATGGCTACACCTTC | CASSWGQGSYGYTF
TRBJ1-3 | NA | 17 | TRBV4-1 | once | TGCGCCAGCAGCCAAGATCGGAGCCAGGGCGTTGGAAACACCATATATTTT | CASSQDRSQGVGNTIYF
TRBJ1-1 | NA | 12 | TRBV2 | NA | TGTGCCAGCAATAGGGGCACCACTGAAGCTTTCTTT | CASNRGTTEAFF
TRBJ1-5 | TRBD1 | 13 | TRBV7-2 | few | TGTGCCAGCAGCCCCGGACAGGTCCGGCCCCAGCATTTT | CASSPGQVRPQHF
TRBJ1-2 | TRBD1 | 14 | TRBV7-2 | NA | TGTGCCAGCAGCACCCAGGGGGCTGACTATGGCTACACCTTC | CASSTQGADYGYTF
TRBJ2-1 | NA | 11 | TRBV5-4 | NA | TGTGCCAGCAGCGACCTAGATGAGCAGTTCTTC | CASSDLDEQFF
TRBJ2-1 | NA | 20 | TRBV11-2 | NA | TGTGCCAGCAGCTTAGATGGTAAGGGTTTACTCACCCGTGAATACAATGAGCAGTTCTTC | CASSLDGKGLLTREYNEQFF
TRBJ1-1 | NA | 12 | TRBV6-6 | NA | TGTGCCGGGGCAGCAGGCCGCACTGAAGCTTTCTTT | CAGAAGRTEAFF
TRBJ1-2 | NA | 15 | TRBV9 | NA | TGTGCCAGCAGCGTAGCAGGAACAGGGAACGATGGCTACACCTTC | CASSVAGTGNDGYTF
TRBJ1-1 | TRBD1 | 17 | TRBV29-1 | NA | TGCAGCGTTGAAGATCGGGTGACAGGGGGCCTGGACACTGAAGCTTTCTTT | CSVEDRVTGGLDTEAFF
TRBJ2-1 | TRBD2 | 15 | TRBV7-3 | once | TGTGCCAGCAGCCCTCCGGGCGGGAGGACCAATGAGCAGTTCTTC | CASSPPGGRTNEQFF
TRBJ2-3 | TRBD2 | 15 | TRBV7-3 | NA | TGTGCCAGCAGCTCCGGGAGCGGGGCTCCAGGTACGCAGTATTTT | CASSSGSGAPGTQYF
TRBJ1-2 | NA | 12 | TRBV7-8 | NA | TGTGCCAGCAGCTGGGGGTACTATGGCTACACCTTC | CASSWGYYGYTF
TRBJ2-3 | NA | 16 | TRBV10-3 | NA | TGTGCCATCAGTGAGTCTATGCTAGGGATCCCAGATACGCAGTATTTT | CAISESMLGIPDTQYF
TRBJ2-3 | NA | 14 | TRBV28 | NA | TGTGCCAGCAGTTTAGCCGGGAGAGCAGATACGCAGTATTTT | CASSLAGRADTQYF
TRBJ2-7 | NA | 15 | TRBV11-3 | NA | TGTGCCAGCAGCTTAGAGTCGGGACAAGGCTACGAGCAGTACTTC | CASSLESGQGYEQYF
TRBJ2-1 | TRBD1 | 15 | TRBV6-5 | NA | TGTGCCAGCACTACCCGGGACAGGGCCTACAATGAGCAGTTCTTC | CASTTRDRAYNEQFF
TRBJ2-1 | TRBD1 | 15 | TRBV4-3 | NA | TGCGCCAGCAGCCAGGGAAGTGCAGGGGGCAATGAGCAGTTCTTC | CASSQGSAGGNEQFF
TRBJ2-7 | TRBD1 | 15 | TRBV25-1 | NA | TGTGCCAGCAGTGAACCGGGGGACAGGACCTACGAGCAGTACTTC | CASSEPGDRTYEQYF
TRBJ1-4 | NA | 17 | TRBV23-1 | NA | TGCGCCAGCAGTCTACACGGGTCCGGGGAGCCTAATGAAAAACTGTTTTTT | CASSLHGSGEPNEKLFF
TRBJ2-7 | TRBD2 | 14 | TRBV28 | NA | TGTGCCAGCAGCCCCGGACTAGCGAGCTACGAGCAGTACTTC | CASSPGLASYEQYF
TRBJ2-1 | TRBD2 | 15 | TRBV28 | NA | TGTGCCAGCAGCCTCGGGACTAGCGGGAGCTATGAGCAGTTCTTC | CASSLGTSGSYEQFF
TRBJ2-7 | NA | 15 | TRBV18 | once | TGTGCCAGCTCACCGGAGGTCGACCTCTCCTACGAGCAGTACTTC | CASSPEVDLSYEQYF
TRBJ1-5 | NA | 14 | TRBV28 | NA | TGTGCCAGCAGTAACCGCAGGGGAATGCAGCCCCAGCATTTT | CASSNRRGMQPQHF
TRBJ2-1 | TRBD2 | 15 | TRBV27 | NA | TGTGCCAGCAGCCCCCGAACTAGCGGGAGAGACGAGCAGTTCTTC | CASSPRTSGRDEQFF
TRBJ1-1 | NA | 17 | TRBV6-1 | NA | TGTGCCAGCAGTGAAGATCCATTACTCCGACCGAACACTGAAGCTTTCTTT | CASSEDPLLRPNTEAFF
TRBJ1-4 | NA | 16 | TRBV15 | NA | TGTGCCACCAGCAGAGAGGGAGGGGGTAGGGGTGAAAAACTGTTTTTT | CATSREGGGRGEKLFF
TRBJ2-2 | TRBD1 | 15 | TRBV19 | few | TGTGCCAGTAGTATCGGACAGGGGGCCACCGGGGAGCTGTTTTTT | CASSIGQGATGELFF
TRBJ1-3 | TRBD1 | 18 | TRBV7-9 | NA | TGTGCCAGCAGCTTAGGACAGGGCAGCGCCAACTCTGGAAACACCATATATTTT | CASSLGQGSANSGNTIYF
TRBJ1-5 | NA | 15 | TRBV19 | NA | TGTGCCAGTAGTATATACAGTGATAGCAATCAGCCCCAGCATTTT | CASSIYSDSNQPQHF
TRBJ2-7 | TRBD2 | 14 | TRBV28 | NA | TGTGCCAGCTGGGCTAGCGGGAGAGTATACGAGCAGTACTTC | CASWASGRVYEQYF
TRBJ2-7 | NA | 13 | TRBV11-3 | NA | TGTGCCAGCAGCTTAGGGGGAACCTACGAGCAGTACTTC | CASSLGGTYEQYF
TRBJ2-7 | NA | 12 | TRBV28 | NA | TGTGCCAGCAGTTTACGGGGCTACGAGCAGTACTTC | CASSLRGYEQYF
TRBJ2-7 | NA | 13 | TRBV18 | NA | TGTGCCAGCTCACCGGGCGTTAGCTACGAGCAGTACTTC | CASSPGVSYEQYF
TRBJ2-3 | TRBD2 | 19 | TRBV5-1 | NA | TGCGCCAGCAGCTCCCCCGGGACTAGCGGTTCCCCGAGCACAGATACGCAGTATTTT | CASSSPGTSGSPSTDTQYF
TRBJ1-4 | NA | 15 | TRBV2 | NA | TGTGCCAGCAGCCTCGGGGGAATGCGAGGTGAAAAACTGTTTTTT | CASSLGGMRGEKLFF
TRBJ2-1 | TRBD1 | 13 | TRBV27 | NA | TGTGCCAGCACCATGGGGGACAGCCGGGTATGGTTCTTC | CASTMGDSRVWFF
TRBJ2-3 | NA | 15 | TRBV5-1 | NA | TGCGCCAGCAGCTTGGAGGGGCAGGGTACAGATACGCAGTATTTT | CASSLEGQGTDTQYF
TRBJ1-1 | NA | 13 | TRBV7-8 | NA | TGTGCCAGCAGCTCCCACAGGAACACTGAAGCTTTCTTT | CASSSHRNTEAFF